The 9 T cell receptor beta chains below all came from one sample that was sequenced in a study of glioma-infiltrating T cells. TCR alpha and beta CDR3 regions were amplified from RNA using iRepertoire nested multiplex PCR. TCRdb fed the multiplex PCR reads into MiXCR, producing one record per CDR3 protein. This table holds about 12,000 distinct CDR3 sequences, approximately 25% found once. The sample consisted of glioma tissue, nonneoplastic brain tissue, or PBMCs (not recorded which). The origin of the receptors is a human donor with low-grade glioma or glioblastoma, undergoing nonglioma brain surgery, or in good health (not recorded which).

With respect to this clonotype: A read error may be the cause here, since a much bigger clone is one base away. This chain links TRBV28 with TRBJ1-3; TRBD1 matches at 10 bases. The germline V gene encodes CDR1 MDHEN and CDR2 SYDVKM. The CDR3 is 16 amino acids. Here the CDR3 reads CASSAWTGGSGNAIYF. CDR3 nucleotides: TGTGCCAGCAGCGCCTGGACAGGGGGTTCTGGAAACGCCATATATTTT.

This clonotype was recorded at least ten times. CDR3 sequence (DNA): TGTGCCAGCTCTACTCTTGAGGGACTAGCGGGTGGCACAGATACGCAGTATTTT. This translates into CASSTLEGLAGGTDTQYF. This chain connects TRBV27 to TRBJ2-3, with 12 bases fitting TRBD2. This CDR3 spans 18 amino acids. Germline trimming cut 8 bases from V and 1 base from J; bases unmatched to any gene: 13. In germline, CDR1 is MNHEY, CDR2 SMNVEV (reference sequence).

In this sample, this clonotype turned up once. This rearrangement joins TRBV6-9 to TRBJ2-3; no clear D. Germline V gene sequence: CDR1 MNHGY, CDR2 SVAAGI. The CDR3 is 13 residues long. The CDR3 bases are TGTTCCCTCAGTTTTATCTTTCCAGATACGCCTTATTTT. Protein product: CSLSFIFPDTPYF.

This clonotype came up a few times. The chain recombines TRBV7-3 with TRBJ2-1; no clear D gene. CDR1 and CDR2 (germline): SGHTA, FQGTGA. The length of the CDR3 is 16 residues. V dropped 0 bases and J dropped 0 bases, with 9 bases sitting between them. The chain's CDR3 is CASSLTWPSSYNEQFF. The DNA of the CDR3 is TGTGCCAGCAGCTTAACGTGGCCAAGCTCCTACAATGAGCAGTTCTTC.

In this sample, this clonotype turned up many times. This chain connects TRBV28 to TRBJ2-5; D assignment may be TRBD1 or TRBD2 (5 bases each). The ends were cut back, 5 bases at V and 3 bases at J, with 19 bases in the middle. Germline values: CDR1 MDHEN, CDR2 SYDVKM. The CDR3 is made up of 16 amino acids. CDR3 region: CASSPGWGKGEETQYF. The CDR3 DNA follows: TGTGCCAGCAGTCCCGGCTGGGGGAAGGGAGAAGAGACCCAGTACTTC.

This clonotype has at least ten counts. This chain links TRBV28 with TRBJ1-2, with 10 bases lining up with TRBD1. After removal of 3 bases from V and 2 bases from J, the junction contained 9 bases not matched to a gene. CDR3 length equals 17 residues. The germline V gene has CDR1 MDHEN and CDR2 SYDVKM. CDR3 region: CASSFRYPGQGNYGYTF. The CDR3, as DNA: TGTGCCAGCAGTTTCCGATATCCGGGACAGGGGAACTATGGCTACACCTTC.

The rearrangement joins TRBV5-5 to TRBJ2-3; D is unresolved. CDR1 and CDR2 (germline): SGHKS, YYEKEE (reference sequence). This CDR3 spans 13 amino acids. V shed 2 bases and J shed 3 bases, with 7 bases lying between them. CDR3 nucleotide sequence: TGTGCCAGCAGCTTAGCAGCGACAGATACGCAGTATTTT. It translates to CASSLAATDTQYF. Full variable domain (outside the CDR3, taken from reference TRBV5-5 and TRBJ2-3): DAGVTQSPTHLIKTRGQQVTLRCSPISGHKSVSWYQQVLGQGPQFIFQYYEKEERGRGNFPDRFSARQFPNYSSELNVNALLLGDSALYLCASSLAATDTQYFGPGTRLTVL.

Concerning this clonotype itself: Since a much larger clone is just one base distant, this may be a read error. The chain employs TRBV4-2 and TRBJ2-1, with TRBD1 as a possible D gene (5 bases). This CDR3 spans 14 amino acids. Trimming pared 0 bases from V and 3 bases from J, leaving 6 bases between. Germline V gene data show CDR1 as LGHNA and CDR2 as YNFKEQ. The CDR3 nucleotides read TGTGCCAGCAGCCAAGAAGGGGACTACAATGAGCAGTTCTTC. This codes for CASSQEGDYNEQFF.

The chain joins TRBV4-2 to TRBJ2-7, with TRBD1 matching 7 bases. The germline V gene has CDR1 LGHNA and CDR2 YNFKEQ. The CDR3 spans 15 residues. J lost 4 bases, V lost 1 base, and 7 bases had no gene match. The CDR3 coding sequence is TGTGCCAGCAGCCAAGGACAGGGTCACAGGTACGAGCAGTACTTC. Its protein product is CASSQGQGHRYEQYF.